The 32 T cell receptor beta chains below all came from one sample that was sequenced in a study of blood T cell repertoires in COVID-19. TCRdb's table, derived via immunoSEQ multiplex PCR, lists solely in-frame clones and lacks some. The sample includes under 65,000 clones, less than 85% of them seen just once. Sequenced material: peripheral blood. The receptors shown here come from a woman in her 70s with acute or convalescent COVID-19.

This clone was detected many times. The chain has TRBV29-1 and TRBJ1-2; TRBD1 might be the D (6 bases). V gave up 5 bases and J gave up 4 bases, with 11 bases separating them. Germline V CDR1 and CDR2: SQVTM, ANQGSEA. The CDR3 is 12 residues long. CDR3 nucleotide sequence: TGCAGCGTTTTACAGGACAGCTATGGCTACACCTTC. It specifies CSVLQDSYGYTF.

CDR3 in amino acids: CASTEGQGSTAYEQYF. CDR3 in DNA: TGCGCCAGCACGGAGGGACAGGGGTCTACGGCCTACGAGCAGTACTTC. The V gene is TRBV5-1, the J gene TRBJ2-7; TRBD1 aligns across 10 bases. Germline CDR1 reads SGHRS; CDR2 reads YFSETQ. There are 16 residues in the CDR3. The V segment lost 6 bases and the J segment 2 bases; nucleotides outside the gene matches: 11.

The rearrangement uses TRBV18 and TRBJ2-6; 10 positions agree with TRBD1. The germline gives CDR1 KGHSH, CDR2 LQKENI. CDR3 length: 17 amino acids. V was clipped by 2 bases and J by 1 base; unmatched bases: 2. The CDR3 sequence: CASSPWTGGSGANVLTF. The CDR3, as DNA: TGTGCCAGCTCACCATGGACAGGGGGGTCTGGGGCCAACGTCCTGACTTTC.

This clone was seen more than once but under ten times. This chain connects TRBV6-2 or TRBV6-3 to TRBJ1-5; 9 bases fit TRBD1. Germline-derived CDR1 and CDR2 are MNHEY and SVGEGT. Losses at the gene ends were 5 bases for V and 10 bases for J; bases not matched to a gene: 9. There are 14 residues in the CDR3. The CDR3: CASSRTGDGRPQHF. The DNA for the CDR3 is TGTGCCAGCAGTCGGACAGGGGACGGTCGCCCCCAGCATTTT.

The J gene is TRBJ1-6, the V gene TRBV6-5; the D gene is possibly TRBD1 (6 bases). The V end was cut by 9 bases, the J end by 9 bases, with 18 bases between. CDR3 length: 14 amino acids. Germline V lookup: CDR1 MNHEY, CDR2 SVGAGI. CDR3 bases: TGTGCCAGTAATCCCGGGACACCTCGTTCACCCCTCCACTTT. It translates to CASNPGTPRSPLHF.

The chain is built from TRBV18 and TRBJ2-7, with D possibly being TRBD1 (5 bases). V lost 2 bases, J lost 2 bases, and 7 bases lay in between. This CDR3 has 13 amino acids. The V gene's germline CDR1 is KGHSH and CDR2 LQKENI. The CDR3 DNA follows: TGTGCCAGCTCACCAGAAGGGGCCTACGAGCAGTACGTC. Its translation: CASSPEGAYEQYV.

The chain has TRBV7-6 and TRBJ1-2; TRBD1 might be the D (5 bases). Trimming took off 5 bases at V and 2 bases at J, with 21 bases between the two ends. This CDR3 region has 17 residues. Germline CDR1 SGHVS, CDR2 FNYEAQ. As DNA, the CDR3 is TGTGCCAGCAGCCGGACGTTGGGGCAGGGCCAAAACTATGGCTACACCTTC. This codes for CASSRTLGQGQNYGYTF.

The chain joins TRBV7-3 to TRBJ2-1; TRBD1 matches 8 bases. After removal of 6 bases from V and 3 bases from J, the junction contained 7 bases not matched to a gene. Germline CDR1 is SGHTA and CDR2 is FQGTGA. This CDR3 spans 15 amino acids. CDR3 DNA: TGTGCCAGCAGTTCCGACAGGGGAGGCTACAATGAGCAGTTCTTC. This sequence encodes CASSSDRGGYNEQFF.

The gene calls are TRBV29-1 and TRBJ2-5; tentative D call: TRBD1 (5 bases). The CDR3 covers 13 residues. Germline V lookup: CDR1 SQVTM, CDR2 ANQGSEA. V shed 7 bases and J shed 4 bases, with 16 bases lying between them. CDR3 region: CSARWAGIETQYF. CDR3 DNA: TGCAGCGCCCGGTGGGCAGGGATAGAGACCCAGTACTTC.

V is TRBV5-6 and J is TRBJ1-6, with TRBD1 identical over 7 bases. The germline CDR1 and CDR2 sequences are SGHDT and YYEEEE. This CDR3 comprises 13 residues. The ends lost 9 bases at V and 7 bases at J; junction bases unmatched: 7. The CDR3 sequence: CATSTGSNSPLHF. CDR3 DNA: TGTGCCACCTCGACAGGGTCAAATTCACCCCTCCACTTT.

Details on this clone: At one end the junction does not follow the germline gene, possibly because of a read error. This chain connects TRBV7-7 to TRBJ2-5, with D perhaps matching TRBD1 (6 bases). Germline V gives CDR1 SSHAT, CDR2 FNYEAQ (reference sequence). This CDR3 region has 15 residues. Written as DNA, the CDR3 is TGTGCTAGCAGCTTAGGGGGAACAGGGTCAGAGACCCAGTACTTC. Encoded protein: CASSLGGTGSETQYF. Combining the CDR3 with reference TRBV7-7 and TRBJ2-5 gives the whole variable domain GAGVSQSPRYKVTKRGQDVTLRCDPISSHATLYWYQQALGQGPEFLTYFNYEAQPDKSGLPSDRFSAERPEGSISTLTIQRTEQRDSAMYRCASSLGGTGSETQYFGPGTRLLVL.

V is TRBV5-8 and J is TRBJ2-7; D possibly corresponds to TRBD1 (5 bases). CDR3 length equals 13 residues. Deletions cut 2 bases from V and 7 bases from J, with 13 bases between. Germline V gene sequence: CDR1 SGHTS, CDR2 YDEGEE. CDR3 region: CASSFNGAVEQYV. The CDR3 DNA sequence: TGTGCCAGCAGCTTCAATGGGGCGGTTGAGCAGTACGTC.

DNA of the CDR3: TGTGCCAGCAGTCGACAAGTAGATCAGCCCCAGCATTTT. Translation gives CASSRQVDQPQHF. This chain joins TRBV6-5 and TRBJ1-5; no reliable D call. Germline V lookup: CDR1 MNHEY, CDR2 SVGAGI. This CDR3 has 13 residues. V gave up 5 bases and J gave up 5 bases, with 10 bases separating them.

This clone was picked up a small number of times. V is TRBV4-1 and J is TRBJ2-1; D is ambiguous. There are 14 residues in the CDR3. Trimming cost V 1 base and J 8 bases, with 12 bases left between them. Germline V lookup: CDR1 MGHRA, CDR2 YSYEKL. In DNA, the CDR3 is TGCGCCAGCAGCCAAGGTTTCGACCGGGATGAGCAGTTCTTC. Translating it yields CASSQGFDRDEQFF.

The chain couples TRBV18 to TRBJ2-7; D uncertain. Germline V gene sequence: CDR1 KGHSH, CDR2 LQKENI. The CDR3 totals 16 residues. V gave up 3 bases and J gave up 0 bases, with 15 bases separating them. The CDR3: CASSPGSQVTSYEQYF. CDR3 DNA sequence: TGTGCCAGCTCACCTGGATCTCAGGTCACCTCCTACGAGCAGTACTTC.

V and J are TRBV6-5 and TRBJ2-7; D is undetermined. Germline values: CDR1 MNHEY, CDR2 SVGAGI. This CDR3 is built from 13 residues. The V gene lost 2 bases and the J gene lost 0 bases, with 5 bases spanning the gap. CDR3 in amino acids: CASSYGGSYEQYV. CDR3 DNA sequence: TGTGCCAGCAGTTACGGCGGCTCCTACGAGCAGTACGTC.

The count of this clone is one. The chain uses TRBV24-1 and TRBJ2-3; possible D gene TRBD2, 5 bases. The CDR3 spans 15 residues. Per germline, CDR1 KGHDR and CDR2 SFDVKD. V shed 4 bases and J shed 3 bases, with 13 bases lying between them. CDR3 protein: CATSEADRRTDTQYF. CDR3 nucleotide sequence: TGTGCCACCAGTGAAGCGGATCGGCGTACAGATACGCAGTATTTT.

The chain links TRBV7-8 to TRBJ2-5, with 8 nucleotides matching TRBD2. The germline CDR1 and CDR2 sequences are SGHVS and FQNEAQ. CDR3 size: 16 residues. V lost 5 bases and J lost 5; bases outside the gene matches: 13. The CDR3 DNA reads as TGTGCCAGCAGCGGCCGTGTCGGGGGGGGCGAGGAGACCCAGTACTTC. It encodes CASSGRVGGGEETQYF. Together with reference TRBV7-8 and TRBJ2-5, the CDR3 gives the full variable domain: GAGVSQSPRYKVAKRGQDVALRCDPISGHVSLFWYQQALGQGPEFLTYFQNEAQLDKSGLPSDRFFAERPEGSVSTLKIQRTQQEDSAVYLCASSGRVGGGEETQYFGPGTRLLVL.

The chain recombines TRBV18 with TRBJ1-1; 8 bases align to TRBD1. The CDR3 is 15 amino acids. V lost 6 bases and J lost 1; bases outside the gene matches: 7. Looked up from germline, CDR1 is KGHSH and CDR2 is LQKENI. In nucleotides, the CDR3 is TGTGCCAGCTCTCGTGGTGGGACAGGGAACACTGAAGCTTTCTTT. Translation: CASSRGGTGNTEAFF.

This clone was seen a handful of times. CDR3 residues: CASSQALAGRGENEQFF. The CDR3 DNA is TGTGCCAGCAGCCAAGCACTAGCGGGGCGCGGGGAAAATGAGCAGTTCTTC. This chain uses TRBV4-2 with TRBJ2-1, with TRBD2 matching 10 bases. The V gene end was trimmed by 1 base and the J gene end by 7 bases; junction bases not matched to a gene: 10. The germline V gene encodes CDR1 LGHNA and CDR2 YNFKEQ. The CDR3 is 17 amino acids.

V and J are TRBV5-1 and TRBJ1-2, with TRBD1 identical over 12 bases. CDR1 and CDR2 from the germline V gene are SGHRS and YFSETQ. The CDR3 runs to 16 residues. Trimming cost V 3 bases and J 1 base; bases outside gene matches: 4. CDR3 loop: CASSSGTGGVNYGYTF. The DNA of the CDR3 is TGCGCCAGCAGCTCCGGGACAGGGGGCGTTAACTATGGCTACACCTTC. Using reference TRBV5-1 and TRBJ1-2 for the parts outside the CDR3, the full variable domain is KAGVTQTPRYLIKTRGQQVTLSCSPISGHRSVSWYQQTPGQGLQFLFEYFSETQRNKGNFPGRFSGRQFSNSRSEMNVSTLELGDSALYLCASSSGTGGVNYGYTFGSGTRLTVV.

The CDR3 nucleotides read TGCGCCAGCAGCCAAGGAGGGACAGGGCTTAGGGAGACCCAGTACTTC. Its translation is CASSQGGTGLRETQYF. The chain carries TRBV4-1 and TRBJ2-5; the match to TRBD1 covers 9 bases. Germline V gives CDR1 MGHRA, CDR2 YSYEKL. V was clipped by 1 base and J by 5 bases; unmatched bases: 8. This CDR3 is 16 amino acids long.

The chain links TRBV2 to TRBJ1-4, with 9 bases matching TRBD1. CDR1 is SNHLY, CDR2 FYNNEI, per germline. The V segment lost 5 bases and the J segment 7 bases; nucleotides outside the gene matches: 5. The length of the CDR3 is 14 residues. CDR3: CASSMDRGGEKLFF. CDR3 DNA sequence: TGTGCCAGCAGTATGGACAGGGGAGGTGAAAAACTGTTTTTT.

The chain recombines TRBV11-2 with TRBJ1-1; TRBD1 might be the D (6 bases). CDR3 length: 15 amino acids. Germline lookup yields CDR1 SGHAT and CDR2 FQNNGV. V was cut by 5 bases and J by 3 bases, with 16 bases left in between. CDR3 sequence reads: CASSQNRGADTEAFF. The CDR3 DNA reads as TGTGCCAGCAGCCAAAATCGGGGGGCAGACACTGAAGCTTTCTTT. The full variable domain, with the rest looked up from reference TRBV11-2 and TRBJ1-1, is EAGVAQSPRYKIIEKRQSVAFWCNPISGHATLYWYQQILGQGPKLLIQFQNNGVVDDSQLPKDRFSAERLKGVDSTLKIQPAKLEDSAVYLCASSQNRGADTEAFFGQGTRLTVV.

The gene calls are TRBV6-6 and TRBJ2-2, with TRBD1 matching 7 bases. V gave up 6 bases and J gave up 4 bases; unmatched junction bases: 11. The length of the CDR3 is 16 residues. Germline values: CDR1 MNHNY, CDR2 SVGAGI (reference sequence). The CDR3 sequence: CASRLIQSGGTGELFF. In DNA form, the CDR3 reads TGTGCCAGCAGACTTATACAGTCAGGGGGCACCGGGGAGCTGTTTTTT.

This clone was seen a few times. The chain combines TRBV13 with TRBJ1-1; D is unclear. CDR1 is PRHDT and CDR2 is FYEKMQ in the germline V gene (reference sequence). The V end lost 3 bases, the J end lost 6 bases, and 17 bases lay between the germline ends. The CDR3 loop spans 15 amino acids. CDR3 in DNA: TGTGCCAGCAGCTTTATGACTACTCGGGGAGCTGAAGCTTTCTTT. Its translation: CASSFMTTRGAEAFF.

The genes are TRBV6-1 and TRBJ2-3; possibly TRBD1 for D (6 bases). CDR1 MNHNS and CDR2 SASEGT come from the germline V gene. The CDR3 has 15 amino acids. With 3 bases removed from V and 2 bases from J, the gap between germline ends came to 12 bases. The CDR3 protein is CASSDRGAPTDTQYF. In nucleotides, the CDR3 is TGTGCCAGCAGTGACAGGGGAGCCCCCACAGATACGCAGTATTTT.

The J gene is TRBJ2-3, the V gene TRBV7-3; 7 nucleotides line up with TRBD2. V lost 5 bases and J lost 3; bases outside the gene matches: 5. CDR1 SGHTA and CDR2 FQGTGA come from the germline V gene. The CDR3 is 14 amino acids. Written as DNA, the CDR3 is TGTGCCAGCAGCCCTGGACTAGAGACAGATACGCAGTATTTT. Translated: CASSPGLETDTQYF.

The rearrangement joins TRBV5-1 to TRBJ2-3, with unresolved D. CDR1 SGHRS and CDR2 YFSETQ come from the germline V gene. The V end was cut by 3 bases, the J end by 6 bases, with 11 bases between. CDR3 size: 13 residues. In DNA form, the CDR3 reads TGCGCCAGCAGCTCCCCCGGGTTGGATACGCAGTATTTT. Its translation: CASSSPGLDTQYF.

V and J are TRBV5-1 and TRBJ1-4; perhaps TRBD1 as D (5 bases). The V gene's germline CDR1 is SGHRS and CDR2 YFSETQ. V was clipped by 4 bases and J by 0 bases, with 10 bases between them. This CDR3 spans 15 amino acids. The CDR3 protein is CASSQDTTTNEKLFF. CDR3 coding DNA: TGCGCCAGCAGCCAGGACACCACAACTAATGAAAAACTGTTTTTT.

The gene calls are TRBV11-3 and TRBJ1-1; tentative D call: TRBD1 (6 bases). The CDR3 length is 13 residues. Germline CDR1 is SGHNT and CDR2 is YENEEA. Trimming left V 3 bases short and J 4 bases short, with 9 bases between. Here the CDR3 reads CASSFQGSTEAFF. In DNA, the CDR3 is TGTGCCAGCAGCTTCCAGGGGAGCACTGAAGCTTTCTTT.

The chain employs TRBV7-9 and TRBJ1-3; D is ambiguous. Germline-derived CDR1 and CDR2 are SEHNR and FQNEAQ (reference sequence). V lost 5 bases and J lost 7, with 15 bases in between. The CDR3 has 14 amino acids. The CDR3 sequence: CASSDTQGRNTIYF. The CDR3 coding sequence is TGTGCCAGCAGCGATACACAAGGGAGGAACACCATATATTTT.